This TCR beta chain was sequenced during a study of blood T cell repertoires in COVID-19. Looking at the study overall: Acute-phase and convalescent COVID-19 samples originated in the United States, Italy and Spain. The analysed material was cDNA or gDNA that came from T cells, B-cell-depleted T cells, or PBMCs.

Ages ranged from about 18 to 89 years, with residence in around 24 US areas. Germline V gives CDR1 SGHNT, CDR2 YYREEE (reference sequence). The ends were cut back, 3 bases at V and 3 bases at J, with 15 bases in the middle. The CDR3 contains 15 residues. Per the authors' pipeline: Estimated nucleated cell counts came from reference gene primer amplification. Only in-frame clones appear in the TCRdb table, and some are missing; sequencing was by immunoSEQ multiplex PCR. D and trimming were read from the DNA, whereas the V and J calls and clone size are those reported in that table. The data contain around 200,000 clones, over 75% of them singletons.

The chain is built from TRBV5-4 and TRBJ2-5; TRBD1 is a possible D gene (6 bases). Sequencing used PBMCs or T cells enriched from blood (not recorded which). The TCR sequence derives from a woman between 40 and 50 years old with acute COVID-19. CDR3 sequence reads: CASSSLARTEETQYF. The DNA for the CDR3 is TGTGCCAGCAGCTCGCTCGCTCGGACAGAAGAGACCCAGTACTTC.